The 16 T cell receptor beta chains presented below share a single source sample, sequenced in a study of T cell repertoires in cytomegalovirus infection. TCRdb redid the calling of the reads with MiXCR, one entry per CDR3 protein. The table has hundreds of thousands of distinct CDR3 sequences, around 32% seen once. These TCRs are of unknown antigen specificity. Here the sequenced sample was cultured CD8+ T cells from PBMCs, taken from culture after CMV antigen stimulation. The source of these receptors is a human donor in good health (CMV status not recorded). Some clones in this sample may be carry-over from other donors' samples.

This clonotype was seen ten or more times. V usage is TRBV12-3 or TRBV12-4 and J usage is TRBJ2-4, with no clear D. This CDR3 is built from 14 residues. Trimming took off 3 bases at V and 6 bases at J, with 12 bases between the two ends. CDR3 loop: CASSFRSSRNIQYF. The CDR3 nucleotides are TGTGCCAGCAGTTTTCGTTCATCACGAAACATTCAGTACTTC.

Ten or more counts support this clonotype. The chain combines TRBV29-1 with TRBJ1-1; D not resolved. This CDR3 has 12 amino acids. V lost 3 bases and J lost 5, with 10 bases in between. Looked up from germline, CDR1 is SQVTM and CDR2 is ANQGSEA. CDR3 DNA: TGCAGCGTTGATCTTGTTCTAACTGAAGCTTTCTTT. It codes for CSVDLVLTEAFF.

The V gene is TRBV27, the J gene TRBJ2-3; D is uncertain. Trimming took 4 bases from V and 6 from J, leaving 5 bases between them. The CDR3 consists of 11 residues. The germline CDR1 and CDR2 sequences are MNHEY and SMNVEV (reference sequence). In DNA form, the CDR3 reads TGTGCCAGCAGTTCCTGGGATACGCAGTATTTT. It specifies CASSSWDTQYF.

The rearrangement joins TRBV6-1 to TRBJ2-5, with 8 nucleotides matching TRBD2. The germline V gene has CDR1 MNHNS and CDR2 SASEGT. There are 15 residues in the CDR3. Losses at the gene ends were 8 bases for V and 4 bases for J; bases not matched to a gene: 12. CDR3 sequence reads: CASGRGGIGGETQYF. CDR3 DNA sequence: TGTGCCAGCGGCCGGGGGGGGATAGGGGGAGAGACCCAGTACTTC.

This clonotype was counted a few times. J is TRBJ2-1 and V is TRBV4-1, with 13 bases that match TRBD2. Germline CDR1 reads MGHRA; CDR2 reads YSYEKL. The CDR3 sequence is 18 residues long. The ends lost 3 bases at V and 5 bases at J; junction bases unmatched: 10. For the CDR3, the DNA is TGCGCCAGCAGCCATCCCGTTTCCGGGACTAGCGGGGACAATGAGCAGTTCTTC. It yields the protein CASSHPVSGTSGDNEQFF.

Notes on this clonotype: This may arise from a read error, as a much more abundant clone is one base away. V is TRBV12-3 or TRBV12-4 and J is TRBJ2-1; TRBD1 or TRBD2 may be the D gene (5 bases each). V was pared by 10 bases and J by 6 bases, with 25 bases between. This CDR3 spans 16 amino acids. CDR3 DNA: TGTGCCAACAGGCTCCCCTGGGGAGAGAGGATCAATGAGCAGTTCTTC. This sequence encodes CANRLPWGERINEQFF.

This clonotype was detected only a few times. The chain employs TRBV3-1 and TRBJ2-3, with 10 bases identical to TRBD2. Losses at the gene ends were 0 bases for V and 7 bases for J; bases not matched to a gene: 7. In germline, CDR1 is LGHDT, CDR2 YNNKEL (reference sequence). The CDR3 is 16 amino acids. CDR3 in amino acids: CASSQEGAGGPYTQYF. CDR3 nucleotides: TGTGCCAGCAGCCAAGAAGGAGCGGGGGGGCCTTATACGCAGTATTTT.

This clonotype occurred many times. The J gene is TRBJ2-1, the V gene TRBV27; tentatively, D is TRBD1 (5 bases). The CDR3 runs to 15 residues. Germline V gives CDR1 MNHEY, CDR2 SMNVEV (reference sequence). With 0 bases removed from V and 7 bases from J, the gap between germline ends came to 13 bases. CDR3 in DNA: TGTGCCAGCAGTTTATCGCAGTACAGGCTAAATGAGCAGTTCTTC. Its translation: CASSLSQYRLNEQFF.

This clonotype was counted a single time. V and J are TRBV4-1 and TRBJ2-3; D is unclear. The CDR3 covers 14 residues. V lost 5 bases, J lost 2 bases, and 11 bases lay in between. CDR1 and CDR2 from the germline V gene are MGHRA and YSYEKL. CDR3 sequence: CASSSEAFTDTQYF. CDR3 DNA: TGCGCCAGCAGCTCCGAGGCCTTCACAGATACGCAGTATTTT.

The J gene is TRBJ2-3, the V gene TRBV5-4, with D possibly TRBD2 on 6 matching bases. The CDR3 totals 18 residues. Germline-derived CDR1 and CDR2 are SGHNT and YYREEE (reference sequence). Trimming took off 4 bases at V and 3 bases at J, with 24 bases between the two ends. The DNA for the CDR3 is TGTGCCAGCAGCCCTACGACCAGAATCCGGGGGTATACAGATACGCAGTATTTT. Residues: CASSPTTRIRGYTDTQYF.

V gene TRBV11-1 combines with J gene TRBJ2-7; 7 bases are a match to TRBD1. V was clipped by 2 bases and J by 3 bases; unmatched bases: 4. The germline V gene encodes CDR1 SGHAT and CDR2 FQDESV (reference sequence). The CDR3 length is 14 residues. Here the CDR3 reads CASSLRGRFYEQYF. Here the CDR3 DNA reads TGTGCCAGCAGCTTAAGGGGGCGCTTCTACGAGCAGTACTTC.

This clonotype occurred many times. The chain links TRBV27 to TRBJ2-1; 14 nucleotides agree with TRBD2. Trimming at V came to 3 bases and at J to 8 bases, leaving 3 bases not matched to a gene. Germline-derived CDR1 and CDR2 are MNHEY and SMNVEV (reference sequence). CDR3 length: 15 amino acids. CDR3 protein: CASSFGTSGGDEQFF. The CDR3 DNA reads as TGTGCCAGCAGTTTTGGGACTAGCGGGGGTGATGAGCAGTTCTTC.

This sequence joins TRBV12-5 and TRBJ2-7; maybe TRBD2 (7 bases). Germline V lookup: CDR1 LGHNT, CDR2 FRNRAP. The CDR3 length is 15 residues. The V gene lost 7 bases and the J gene lost 0 bases, with 16 bases spanning the gap. The CDR3 region is CASDGEGGSSYEQYF. Written as DNA, the CDR3 is TGTGCTAGTGACGGGGAGGGGGGAAGCTCCTACGAGCAGTACTTC.

V gene TRBV10-3 combines with J gene TRBJ1-6; D remains ambiguous. Trimming shortened V by 6 bases and J by 7 bases, and 13 bases separated the two germline ends. The CDR3 has 14 residues. The germline V gene encodes CDR1 ENHRY and CDR2 SYGVKD. The CDR3 here is CAIRESGDNSPLHF. CDR3 bases: TGTGCCATCAGGGAATCAGGAGACAATTCACCCCTCCACTTT.

This clonotype was picked up many times. This sequence joins TRBV6-1 and TRBJ1-1; no clear D gene. Germline loops: CDR1 MNHNS, CDR2 SASEGT. The V gene lost 7 bases and the J gene lost 1 base, with 13 bases spanning the gap. This CDR3 comprises 14 residues. In nucleotides, the CDR3 is TGTGCCAGCACCTCCAGCGGAGGGAACACTGAAGCTTTCTTT. This codes for CASTSSGGNTEAFF.

This clonotype occurred a few times. The chain combines TRBV25-1 with TRBJ1-2; a possible D gene is TRBD1 (5 bases). Germline V CDR1 and CDR2: MGHDK, SYGVNS. The germline V and J ends were trimmed by 10 bases and 4 bases, with 16 bases remaining between them. The CDR3 loop spans 13 amino acids. CDR3 in amino acids: CATRGGSRYGYTF. CDR3 DNA: TGTGCCACCCGCGGGGGTTCACGCTATGGCTACACCTTC.